This entry lists 22 T cell receptor beta chains sequenced from one sample in a study of shared T cell receptors in the human thymus. Profiled with immunoSEQ multiplex PCR; TCRdb holds only in-frame clones, not every one. Of approximately 660,000 clones in the sample, roughly 90% are singletons; the top ten hold approximately 0.01%. The same sample was also studied in work on human thymus T cells.

The source material was thymocytes. The receptors derive from a boy less than two years old with a congenital heart defect.

The chain uses TRBV15 and TRBJ2-1; 11 nucleotides align to TRBD2. V lost 2 bases, J lost 1 base, and 16 bases stayed unmatched. The CDR3 covers 21 residues. Germline CDR1 reads LNHNV; CDR2 reads YYDKDF (reference sequence). In DNA, the CDR3 is TGTGCCACCAGCAGATCCCCCGCCCTCCGACTAGCGGGATATTCCTACAATGAGCAGTTCTTC. As protein: CATSRSPALRLAGYSYNEQFF. The full variable domain, its missing parts supplied by reference TRBV15 and TRBJ2-1, is DAMVIQNPRYQVTQFGKPVTLSCSQTLNHNVMYWYQQKSSQAPKLLFHYYDKDFNNEADTPDNFQSRRPNTSFCFLDIRSPGLGDTAMYLCATSRSPALRLAGYSYNEQFFGPGTRLTVL.

This clone was seen more than once but under ten times. J is TRBJ1-4 and V is TRBV5-5; 8 positions match TRBD1. Germline values: CDR1 SGHKS, CDR2 YYEKEE (reference sequence). V shed 7 bases, J shed 5 bases, and the junction held 4 bases outside the gene matches. This CDR3 spans 13 amino acids. The CDR3 spells CASRGQANEKLFF. For the CDR3, the DNA is TGTGCCAGCCGGGGACAGGCAAATGAAAAACTGTTTTTT.

The chain combines TRBV10-3 with TRBJ2-1; 10 positions match TRBD2. Germline CDR1 and CDR2: ENHRY and SYGVKD. V shed 4 bases and J 7 bases; nucleotides not matched to a gene: 7. The CDR3 is made up of 15 amino acids. CDR3 in amino acids: CAISVSGRAGNEQFF. The DNA for the CDR3 is TGTGCCATCAGTGTGAGCGGGAGGGCGGGGAATGAGCAGTTCTTC.

The chain couples TRBV5-6 to TRBJ2-3, with D tentatively TRBD2 (6 bases). The CDR3 is 15 residues long. Germline CDR1 and CDR2: SGHDT and YYEEEE. Trimming stripped 4 bases from V and 1 base from J, with 13 bases between. The CDR3 here is CASSVRDLRTDTQYF. CDR3 sequence (DNA): TGTGCCAGCAGCGTCCGGGACTTACGCACAGATACGCAGTATTTT.

This clone was counted once. The chain links TRBV7-9 to TRBJ1-1; TRBD1 agrees at 10 bases. This CDR3 spans 19 amino acids. Germline V gene lookup returns CDR1 SEHNR and CDR2 FQNEAQ (reference sequence). V shed 1 base and J 6 bases; nucleotides not matched to a gene: 17. This chain's CDR3 is CASSLGPSGQGRRIPEAFF. The CDR3 nucleotides read TGTGCCAGCAGCTTAGGCCCTTCGGGACAGGGGAGAAGGATCCCTGAAGCTTTCTTT. Full variable domain (remainder filled in from reference TRBV7-9 and TRBJ1-1): DTGVSQNPRHKITKRGQNVTFRCDPISEHNRLYWYRQTLGQGPEFLTYFQNEAQLEKSRLLSDRFSAERPKGSFSTLEIQRTEQGDSAMYLCASSLGPSGQGRRIPEAFFGQGTRLTVV.

This chain links TRBV28 with TRBJ2-3; TRBD2 aligns across 8 bases. CDR3 length equals 16 residues. Germline V gene sequence: CDR1 MDHEN, CDR2 SYDVKM. The J segment lost 0 bases and the V segment lost 4 bases, leaving 6 bases of the junction unmatched. The CDR3 spells CASSSPLAESTDTQYF. In DNA, the CDR3 is TGTGCCAGCAGTTCGCCACTAGCGGAGAGCACAGATACGCAGTATTTT. The full variable domain, rest sourced from reference TRBV28 and TRBJ2-3, is DVKVTQSSRYLVKRTGEKVFLECVQDMDHENMFWYRQDPGLGLRLIYFSYDVKMKEKGDIPEGYSVSREKKERFSLILESASTNQTSMYLCASSSPLAESTDTQYFGPGTRLTVL.

This rearrangement joins TRBV9 to TRBJ1-2; D may be TRBD1 (6 bases). The V end was cut by 0 bases, the J end by 7 bases, with 13 bases between. This CDR3 spans 14 amino acids. CDR1 and CDR2 from the germline V gene are SGDLS and YYNGEE. CDR3: CASSVGRQEVGYTF. In nucleotides, the CDR3 is TGTGCCAGCAGCGTAGGGAGACAGGAGGTTGGCTACACCTTC.

The V and J genes are TRBV2 and TRBJ1-2; D may be TRBD1 (5 bases). Germline V gene lookup returns CDR1 SNHLY and CDR2 FYNNEI. V lost 1 base to trimming and J lost 7 bases, with 19 bases between them. CDR3 length equals 16 residues. CDR3 residues: CASSEGVLGGESGYTF. The CDR3 DNA reads as TGTGCCAGCAGTGAAGGGGTGTTGGGGGGGGAAAGTGGCTACACCTTC.

The chain joins TRBV21-1 to TRBJ1-1; TRBD1 reflects the table's D call only, with no check against the DNA. TRBV21-1 is noted as a pseudogene. The CDR3 is 15 residues long. The CDR3 loop reads CASSKVDRGNTEAFF. The DNA for the CDR3 is TGTGCCAGCAGCAAAGTGGACAGGGGGAACACTGAAGCTTTCTTT.

The V call is TRBV5-4, the J call TRBJ1-5, with D maybe TRBD1 (5 bases). This CDR3 has 15 residues. Trimming took 0 bases from V and 0 from J, leaving 7 bases between them. The germline CDR1 and CDR2 sequences are SGHNT and YYREEE (reference sequence). CDR3: CASSLVGHSNQPQHF. The CDR3 bases are TGTGCCAGCAGCTTGGTCGGACATAGCAATCAGCCCCAGCATTTT.

The rearrangement uses TRBV7-9 and TRBJ2-3; 8 bases match TRBD1. The CDR3 consists of 15 residues. Germline CDR1 is SEHNR and CDR2 is FQNEAQ (reference sequence). Germline trimming cut 6 bases from V and 4 bases from J; bases unmatched to any gene: 9. This chain's CDR3 is CASSPSDRAADTQYF. CDR3 nucleotides: TGTGCCAGCAGTCCCTCGGACAGGGCCGCAGATACGCAGTATTTT.

The chain couples TRBV27 to TRBJ1-5; tentatively, D is TRBD1 (5 bases). The CDR3 extends over 14 amino acids. The germline V and J ends were trimmed by 5 bases and 7 bases, with 15 bases remaining between them. Germline CDR1 is MNHEY and CDR2 is SMNVEV (reference sequence). In nucleotides, the CDR3 is TGTGCCAGCAGTCCGCAGTTTGGGGGGCAGCCCCAGCATTTT. Translated, it gives CASSPQFGGQPQHF.

This chain connects TRBV27 to TRBJ1-1; D might be TRBD1 (5 bases). The CDR3 has 15 amino acids. The germline gives CDR1 MNHEY, CDR2 SMNVEV (reference sequence). V lost 6 bases and J 0 bases, leaving 14 bases between the germline ends. CDR3 loop: CASSPQVRMNTEAFF. CDR3 sequence (DNA): TGTGCCAGCAGCCCACAGGTGCGAATGAACACTGAAGCTTTCTTT.

This clone came up a few times. The chain recombines TRBV5-6 with TRBJ2-7; tentative D call: TRBD1 (7 bases). CDR1 and CDR2 from the germline V gene are SGHDT and YYEEEE. The CDR3 spans 14 residues. The V gene lost 1 base and the J gene lost 5 bases, with 13 bases spanning the gap. The CDR3 region is CASSLSPGGHEQYF. The CDR3 DNA reads TGTGCCAGCAGCTTGTCCCCAGGGGGGCACGAGCAGTACTTC.

The chain employs TRBV18 and TRBJ1-1; no clear D. This CDR3 is built from 15 residues. Per the germline V gene, CDR1 is KGHSH and CDR2 is LQKENI. The ends were cut back, 2 bases at V and 0 bases at J, with 10 bases in the middle. The CDR3 bases are TGTGCCAGCTCACCAGGTGGCGGAGTGAACACTGAAGCTTTCTTT. Its translation: CASSPGGGVNTEAFF.

The V call is TRBV29-1, the J call TRBJ2-1; 7 nucleotides line up with TRBD1. Germline V CDR1 and CDR2: SQVTM, ANQGSEA. The ends lost 7 bases at V and 1 base at J; junction bases unmatched: 19. CDR3 size: 18 residues. The CDR3 here is CSAAGTRSTGPSYNEQFF. In nucleotides, the CDR3 is TGCAGCGCCGCAGGGACCCGTTCGACAGGGCCTTCCTACAATGAGCAGTTCTTC.

This chain uses TRBV2 with TRBJ2-5, with D possibly matching TRBD2 (6 bases). Germline CDR1 SNHLY, CDR2 FYNNEI. This CDR3 region has 14 residues. Trimming pared 7 bases from V and 2 bases from J, leaving 14 bases between. The DNA of the CDR3 is TGTGCCAGCACGGGCGGGGTTGATCAAGAGACCCAGTACTTC. Residues: CASTGGVDQETQYF.

The chain uses TRBV5-1 and TRBJ2-5; 7 bases are shared with TRBD2. Looked up from germline, CDR1 is SGHRS and CDR2 is YFSETQ. The CDR3 loop spans 18 amino acids. Unmatched junction bases numbered 17, after V lost 2 bases and J lost 4 bases. CDR3 residues: CASSFSGLGTTNGETQYF. The CDR3 DNA follows: TGCGCCAGCAGCTTCAGCGGCTTAGGGACTACTAACGGAGAGACCCAGTACTTC.

The chain joins TRBV4-2 to TRBJ2-7; D unresolved. Germline CDR1 LGHNA, CDR2 YNFKEQ. The CDR3 has 14 residues. The ends were cut back, 1 base at V and 0 bases at J, with 7 bases in the middle. The CDR3 DNA follows: TGTGCCAGCAGCCAAGGTCCTACCTCCTACGAGCAGTACTTC. Protein product: CASSQGPTSYEQYF.

V and J are TRBV25-1 and TRBJ2-7; 8 nucleotides align to TRBD1. This CDR3 region has 14 residues. Germline lookup yields CDR1 MGHDK and CDR2 SYGVNS. Unmatched junction bases numbered 5, after V lost 4 bases and J lost 3 bases. CDR3 region: CASSGQGQGYEQYF. The DNA of the CDR3 is TGTGCCAGCAGTGGCCAAGGACAGGGCTACGAGCAGTACTTC.

A single count supports this clone. The gene calls are TRBV2 and TRBJ2-4; 12 nucleotides match TRBD1. With V trimmed by 7 bases and J by 1 base, 5 bases remained unmatched. Germline V lookup: CDR1 SNHLY, CDR2 FYNNEI. The CDR3 runs to 16 residues. CDR3 sequence (DNA): TGTGCCAGCAAGGGACAGGGGGCGCGGGCCAAAAACATTCAGTACTTC. This codes for CASKGQGARAKNIQYF.

About this clone itself: Additional DNA sequences in this sample encode the identical CDR3. The chain combines TRBV27 with TRBJ2-3; tentatively, D is TRBD1 (6 bases). This CDR3 is 14 amino acids long. Germline V gives CDR1 MNHEY, CDR2 SMNVEV (reference sequence). The germline V and J ends were trimmed by 6 bases and 0 bases, with 10 bases remaining between them. The CDR3 spells CASSPRGSTDTQYF. The CDR3 DNA reads as TGTGCCAGCAGCCCCAGGGGTAGCACAGATACGCAGTATTTT.